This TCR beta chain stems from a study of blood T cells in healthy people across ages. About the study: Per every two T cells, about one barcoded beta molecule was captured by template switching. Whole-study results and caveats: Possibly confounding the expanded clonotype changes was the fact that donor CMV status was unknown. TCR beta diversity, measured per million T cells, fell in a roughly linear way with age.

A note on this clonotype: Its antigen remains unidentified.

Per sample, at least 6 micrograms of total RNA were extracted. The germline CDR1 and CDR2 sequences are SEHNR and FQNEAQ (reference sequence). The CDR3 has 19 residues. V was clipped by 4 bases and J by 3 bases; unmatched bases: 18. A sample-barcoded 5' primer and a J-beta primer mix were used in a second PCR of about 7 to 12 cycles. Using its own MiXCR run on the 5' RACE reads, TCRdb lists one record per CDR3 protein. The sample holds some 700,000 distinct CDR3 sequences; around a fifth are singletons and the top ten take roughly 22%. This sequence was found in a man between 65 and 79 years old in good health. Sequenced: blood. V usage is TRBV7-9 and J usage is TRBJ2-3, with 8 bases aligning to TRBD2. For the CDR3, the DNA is TGTGCCAGCAGCTCACGCGTTAGCGGGACGCCGGATTCGACAGATACGCAGTATTTT. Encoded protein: CASSSRVSGTPDSTDTQYF.